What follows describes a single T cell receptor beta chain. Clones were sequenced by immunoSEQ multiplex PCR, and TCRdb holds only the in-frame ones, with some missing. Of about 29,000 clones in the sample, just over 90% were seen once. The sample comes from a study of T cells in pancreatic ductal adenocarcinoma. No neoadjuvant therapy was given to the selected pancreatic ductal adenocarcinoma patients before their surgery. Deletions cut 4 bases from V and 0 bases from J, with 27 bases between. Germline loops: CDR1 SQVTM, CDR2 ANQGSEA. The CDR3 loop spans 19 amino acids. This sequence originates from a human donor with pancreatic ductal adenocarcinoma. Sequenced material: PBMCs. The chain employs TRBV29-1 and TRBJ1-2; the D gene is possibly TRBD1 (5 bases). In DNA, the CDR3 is TGCAGCGTTGTTGGGGGAGGGTTCGGCGACAGCAACACTAACTATGGCTACACCTTC. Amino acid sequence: CSVVGGGFGDSNTNYGYTF.